The 14 T cell receptor beta chains listed next were all sequenced from one sample in a study of shared clonotypes between healthy human individuals. Sequencing used immunoSEQ multiplex PCR; TCRdb keeps in-frame clones, though not all of them. The sample lists 450,000 to 500,000 clones, around four fifths occurring once. Material: PBMCs. Source of these receptors: a woman aged 40 to 55 in good health. Some clones in this sample may be carry-over from other donors' samples.

In this sample, this clone turned up a few times. Other DNA variants within this sample encode the same CDR3. V and J are TRBV30 and TRBJ1-1; D is possibly TRBD1 (5 bases). CDR3 length: 13 residues. CDR1 is GTSNPN and CDR2 is SVGIG in the germline V gene (reference sequence). V lost 4 bases and J 0 bases, leaving 9 bases between the germline ends. The CDR3 DNA sequence: TGTGCCTGGACCAGACAGTTGAACACTGAAGCTTTCTTT. Its translation: CAWTRQLNTEAFF.

The chain recombines TRBV6-1 with TRBJ2-2; no reliable D call. Trimming cost V 8 bases and J 0 bases, with 7 bases left between them. The CDR3 has 13 amino acids. CDR1 is MNHNS, CDR2 SASEGT, per germline. DNA for the CDR3: TGTGCCAGCCACGACACGAACACCGGGGAGCTGTTTTTT. As protein: CASHDTNTGELFF.

The CDR3 coding sequence is TGTGCCAGCAGCCCCGGAGTGGGGGGGAGCACAGATACGCAGTATTTT. This codes for CASSPGVGGSTDTQYF. The chain is built from TRBV9 and TRBJ2-3, with TRBD2 matching over 7 bases. This CDR3 is 16 amino acids long. The germline V gene has CDR1 SGDLS and CDR2 YYNGEE. The ends lost 4 bases at V and 0 bases at J; junction bases unmatched: 8.

Here the CDR3 DNA reads TGCAGTACACAGGGGGCGCGGGGCTACACCTTC. Its translation is CSTQGARGYTF. This rearrangement joins TRBV20-1 to TRBJ1-2, with 9 bases matching TRBD1. This CDR3 has 11 residues. With V trimmed by 8 bases and J by 8 bases, 6 bases remained unmatched. Germline V gives CDR1 DFQATT, CDR2 SNEGSKA (reference sequence).

For the CDR3, the DNA is TGTGCCAGTAGTATTATCGAAGCGGGACTCGATACGCAGTATTTT. It encodes CASSIIEAGLDTQYF. V gene TRBV19 combines with J gene TRBJ2-3; 7 positions agree with TRBD2. This CDR3 is built from 15 residues. Germline CDR1 is LNHDA and CDR2 is SQIVND (reference sequence). The ends lost 3 bases at V and 6 bases at J; junction bases unmatched: 9.

This clone was counted at least ten times. The rearrangement joins TRBV18 to TRBJ1-1, with D hard to call. Germline assignment: CDR1 KGHSH and CDR2 LQKENI. CDR3 size: 13 residues. V was trimmed by 4 bases and J by 6 bases, leaving 12 bases between them. CDR3: CASSLTEGAEAFF. CDR3 in DNA: TGTGCCAGCTCACTCACCGAGGGCGCTGAAGCTTTCTTT. Drawing the rest from reference TRBV18 and TRBJ1-1, the complete variable domain is NAGVMQNPRHLVRRRGQEARLRCSPMKGHSHVYWYRQLPEEGLKFMVYLQKENIIDESGMPKERFSAEFPKEGPSILRIQQVVRGDSAAYFCASSLTEGAEAFFGQGTRLTVV.

V gene TRBV30 combines with J gene TRBJ2-7; 9 bases fit TRBD1. The germline CDR1 and CDR2 sequences are GTSNPN and SVGIG (reference sequence). Unmatched junction bases numbered 3, after V lost 0 bases and J lost 3 bases. The CDR3 covers 14 residues. CDR3 coding DNA: TGTGCCTGGAGTGTAGGGACAGGGATCTACGAGCAGTACTTC. It codes for CAWSVGTGIYEQYF.

The genes are TRBV21-1 and TRBJ2-3; no DNA check was done on the table's D call, TRBD2. TRBV21-1 is deemed a pseudogene. The CDR3 has 14 residues. The CDR3 sequence is CASSNSGDTDTQYF. In DNA, the CDR3 is TGTGCCAGCAGCAATAGCGGGGACACAGATACGCAGTATTTT.

The J gene is TRBJ2-7, the V gene TRBV6-6; TRBD2 agrees at 7 bases. J was trimmed by 5 bases and V by 6 bases; bases with no gene match: 13. The CDR3 consists of 15 residues. In germline, CDR1 is MNHNY, CDR2 SVGAGI (reference sequence). CDR3 residues: CASSPSAGARNEQYF. The CDR3 DNA is TGTGCCAGCAGCCCCTCGGCGGGAGCGCGAAACGAGCAGTACTTC.

On this clone itself: A much larger clonotype is one base distant, so this may be a read error. J is TRBJ2-4 and V is TRBV4-2, with TRBD2 matching 11 bases. From germline, CDR1 is LGHNA and CDR2 YNFKEQ. The CDR3 is made up of 17 amino acids. V shed 0 bases and J 2 bases; nucleotides not matched to a gene: 3. The DNA of the CDR3 is TGTGCCAGCAGCCAAGATAGCGGGAGGGCAACCAAAAACATTCAGTACTTC. The encoded protein is CASSQDSGRATKNIQYF.

This rearrangement joins TRBV27 to TRBJ2-5, with D unresolved. Deletions cut 2 bases from V and 4 bases from J, with 11 bases between. The CDR3 covers 14 residues. Germline assignment: CDR1 MNHEY and CDR2 SMNVEV (reference sequence). CDR3 sequence (DNA): TGTGCCAGCAGTTTAGATCGGTTTAGAGAGACCCAGTACTTC. Its protein is CASSLDRFRETQYF.

The chain joins TRBV4-3 to TRBJ2-5; TRBD1 agrees at 8 bases. CDR3 length equals 17 residues. The junction had 9 bases not matched to a gene; V was cut back by 0 bases and J by 3 bases. Germline V gene data show CDR1 as LGHNA and CDR2 as YSLEER. The CDR3 DNA sequence: TGCGCCAGCAGCCAAGAGTTCTGGTCGGACAGGGAAGAGACCCAGTACTTC. This translates into CASSQEFWSDREETQYF.

The V call is TRBV6-5, the J call TRBJ2-2; D gene uncertain. CDR3 size: 15 residues. Germline values: CDR1 MNHEY, CDR2 SVGAGI. V lost 7 bases and J 2 bases, leaving 14 bases between the germline ends. CDR3 residues: CASTTAQTNTGELFF. The CDR3 DNA reads TGTGCCAGCACCACCGCACAGACCAACACCGGGGAGCTGTTTTTT.

This clone has more than one count but fewer than ten. The chain has TRBV10-2 and TRBJ1-5; D is undetermined. Between the trimmed V and J ends, which lost 3 bases and 2 bases, there was a span of 14 bases. The germline gives CDR1 WSHSY, CDR2 SAAADI. CDR3 size: 16 residues. This chain's CDR3 is CASSDLTRRGNQPQHF. The CDR3, as DNA: TGCGCCAGCAGTGACCTAACCCGGAGGGGCAATCAGCCCCAGCATTTT.